Presented here are 18 T cell receptor beta chains from one specimen sequenced in a study of T cells and copy number aberrations in small-cell lung cancer. The assay was immunoSEQ multiplex PCR, and TCRdb's table has in-frame clones only and misses some. The sample includes some 2,000 clones, 82% seen only once; the top ten take roughly 5.2%. The sequenced sample consisted of normal tissue next to the tumor. These receptors all stem from a man aged 50 to 59 with small cell lung cancer.

The chain joins TRBV11-2 to TRBJ1-2; TRBD1 might be the D (6 bases). V lost 1 base and J lost 5, with 11 bases in between. CDR1 and CDR2 from the germline V gene are SGHAT and FQNNGV. The CDR3 is 14 residues long. This CDR3 is CASSLAGAEYGYTF. The CDR3 region has the DNA TGTGCCAGCAGCTTAGCGGGGGCGGAGTATGGCTACACCTTC.

The chain couples TRBV4-1 to TRBJ2-3; 8 nucleotides line up with TRBD2. There are 15 residues in the CDR3. CDR1 is MGHRA and CDR2 is YSYEKL in the germline V gene. After removal of 2 bases from V and 1 base from J, the junction contained 2 bases not matched to a gene. The CDR3 DNA follows: TGCGCCAGCAGCCAAATGACTAGCGGCACAGATACGCAGTATTTT. It yields the protein CASSQMTSGTDTQYF.

V usage is TRBV5-1 and J usage is TRBJ1-4, with 9 nucleotides matching TRBD1. Losses at the gene ends were 3 bases for V and 0 bases for J; bases not matched to a gene: 6. Germline V gene lookup returns CDR1 SGHRS and CDR2 YFSETQ. This CDR3 is 17 amino acids long. CDR3 residues: CASSSQGATATNEKLFF. The DNA of the CDR3 is TGCGCCAGCAGCTCACAGGGGGCGACAGCAACTAATGAAAAACTGTTTTTT.

The rearrangement joins TRBV6-1 to TRBJ2-7, with D perhaps TRBD1 (5 bases). This CDR3 contains 16 residues. From germline, CDR1 is MNHNS and CDR2 SASEGT. Trimming shortened V by 4 bases and J by 3 bases, and 19 bases separated the two germline ends. The chain's CDR3 is CASSGGPGLTLYEQYF. The CDR3 region has the DNA TGTGCCAGCAGTGGGGGCCCAGGCCTAACTCTCTACGAGCAGTACTTC.

The chain carries TRBV27 and TRBJ2-4; D gene uncertain. Germline V gene lookup returns CDR1 MNHEY and CDR2 SMNVEV (reference sequence). V was cut by 1 base and J by 5 bases, with 12 bases left in between. The CDR3 totals 15 residues. The CDR3 protein is CASSLWSKGQNIQYF. CDR3 sequence (DNA): TGTGCCAGCAGTTTATGGTCGAAAGGTCAAAACATTCAGTACTTC.

The rearrangement uses TRBV5-1 and TRBJ2-1; 8 nucleotides match TRBD1. The CDR3 spans 17 residues. Looked up from germline, CDR1 is SGHRS and CDR2 is YFSETQ. After removal of 3 bases from V and 6 bases from J, the junction contained 14 bases not matched to a gene. CDR3 nucleotides: TGCGCCAGCAGCTACCCCGCGGGACAGGTCATCCGCAATGAGCAGTTCTTC. Translated: CASSYPAGQVIRNEQFF.

The chain uses TRBV5-1 and TRBJ2-7; D is possibly TRBD2 (6 bases). V shed 1 base and J shed 6 bases, with 17 bases lying between them. The CDR3 runs 15 residues. Germline V CDR1 and CDR2: SGHRS, YFSETQ. The DNA for the CDR3 is TGCGCCAGCAGCTTGATTGCAGGGAGGTCACTCGAGCAGTACTTC. The encoded protein is CASSLIAGRSLEQYF. The full variable domain, with the rest looked up from reference TRBV5-1 and TRBJ2-7, is KAGVTQTPRYLIKTRGQQVTLSCSPISGHRSVSWYQQTPGQGLQFLFEYFSETQRNKGNFPGRFSGRQFSNSRSEMNVSTLELGDSALYLCASSLIAGRSLEQYFGPGTRLTVT.

J is TRBJ2-7 and V is TRBV5-1; TRBD1 or TRBD2 may be the D gene (5 bases each). V was trimmed by 0 bases and J by 7 bases, leaving 17 bases between them. The CDR3 consists of 15 residues. Germline CDR1 is SGHRS and CDR2 is YFSETQ. The CDR3 here is CASSLAVVSWGEQYF. The CDR3 DNA reads TGCGCCAGCAGCTTGGCCGTAGTCTCCTGGGGGGAGCAGTACTTC.

The chain combines TRBV6-5 with TRBJ2-3; 9 positions agree with TRBD1. The CDR3 sequence is 15 residues long. The germline V gene has CDR1 MNHEY and CDR2 SVGAGI. V dropped 11 bases and J dropped 6; count of bases not matched to a gene: 15. CDR3 in amino acids: CAAGTGSDFVDTQYF. As DNA, the CDR3 is TGTGCCGCTGGGACAGGGAGCGATTTTGTCGATACGCAGTATTTT.

This clone was picked up one time. The V gene is TRBV27, the J gene TRBJ2-2; 7 bases align to TRBD1. CDR3 length: 15 amino acids. Germline CDR1 reads MNHEY; CDR2 reads SMNVEV (reference sequence). V gave up 6 bases and J gave up 4 bases; unmatched junction bases: 8. As DNA, the CDR3 is TGTGCCAGCAGGGGAAAGACAGGGCGCACCGGGGAGCTGTTTTTT. It is translated as CASRGKTGRTGELFF.

V is TRBV20-1 and J is TRBJ2-1; D remains ambiguous. Trimming left V 4 bases short and J 8 bases short, with 9 bases between. Per germline, CDR1 DFQATT and CDR2 SNEGSKA (reference sequence). The CDR3 loop spans 11 amino acids. CDR3 in amino acids: CSAKDDDEQFF. The CDR3, as DNA: TGCAGTGCTAAGGACGACGATGAGCAGTTCTTC.

The chain joins TRBV10-2 to TRBJ1-5, with 9 bases that match TRBD1. Germline V gives CDR1 WSHSY, CDR2 SAAADI. The length of the CDR3 is 16 residues. Trimming at V came to 0 bases and at J to 5 bases, leaving 5 bases not matched to a gene. CDR3 sequence (DNA): TGCGCCAGCAGTGAGTCTGACAGGGGGTCGGATCAGCCCCAGCATTTT. This gives the protein CASSESDRGSDQPQHF.

The chain links TRBV30 to TRBJ2-1; maybe TRBD1 (5 bases). V was shortened by 6 bases and J by 5 bases, with 20 bases between the two germline ends. The CDR3 totals 15 residues. The germline CDR1 and CDR2 sequences are GTSNPN and SVGIG (reference sequence). CDR3 loop: CACQVLWTLNNEQFF. In DNA, the CDR3 is TGTGCCTGCCAGGTTTTGTGGACACTAAACAATGAGCAGTTCTTC.

The chain joins TRBV18 to TRBJ2-5; a weak D match, TRBD1 (8 bases). Germline-derived CDR1 and CDR2 are KGHSH and LQKENI. Trimming cost V 3 bases and J 3 bases, with 17 bases left between them. The CDR3 totals 16 residues. CDR3 coding DNA: TGTGCCAGCTCACCTACGGGGGGACAGGAGGAAGAGACCCAGTACTTC. Protein product: CASSPTGGQEEETQYF.

The J gene is TRBJ2-1, the V gene TRBV27; the D gene is possibly TRBD1 (5 bases). Trimming shortened V by 2 bases and J by 10 bases, and 12 bases separated the two germline ends. The CDR3 runs to 13 residues. Germline V gene lookup returns CDR1 MNHEY and CDR2 SMNVEV (reference sequence). This chain's CDR3 is CASSLGLRQEQFF. DNA of the CDR3: TGTGCCAGCAGTTTAGGGCTCAGACAGGAGCAGTTCTTC.

This clone was observed a few times. Other DNA sequences in the sample encode the same CDR3. The J gene is TRBJ2-1, the V gene TRBV7-9; D call uncertain. The length of the CDR3 is 13 residues. V lost 2 bases to trimming and J lost 10 bases, with 12 bases between them. Germline CDR1 SEHNR, CDR2 FQNEAQ (reference sequence). The CDR3 loop is CASSLSEVDEQFF. The CDR3 bases are TGTGCCAGCAGCTTAAGCGAGGTAGACGAGCAGTTCTTC.

This chain joins TRBV2 and TRBJ2-3; 10 nucleotides agree with TRBD2. With V trimmed by 6 bases and J by 6 bases, 9 bases remained unmatched. The CDR3 contains 15 residues. Per germline, CDR1 SNHLY and CDR2 FYNNEI. CDR3 region: CASSPLAGEVDTQYF. In DNA form, the CDR3 reads TGTGCCAGCAGCCCCCTAGCGGGAGAGGTGGATACGCAGTATTTT.

The chain uses TRBV2 and TRBJ2-7; D may match TRBD1 or TRBD2 (5 bases each). The CDR3 totals 15 residues. The V gene lost 4 bases and the J gene lost 2 bases, with 15 bases spanning the gap. In germline, CDR1 is SNHLY, CDR2 FYNNEI. CDR3 sequence: CASSVSRDAPYEQYF. The CDR3 DNA is TGTGCCAGCAGTGTTTCCAGGGACGCACCCTACGAGCAGTACTTC.